A selection of T cell receptor beta chains follows, all from one sample in a study of CXCR3-negative and CXCR3-positive naive CD8 T cells. TCRdb reprocessed the 5' RACE reads; each CDR3 protein has one entry and no DNA is given. This sample contains 55,000 to 70,000 distinct CDR3 sequences. Sequenced: naive CXCR3+ CD8+ T cells from blood. These receptors all come from a human donor in good health. Some clones in this sample may be carry-over from other donors' samples. Each CDR3 is given with its conserved first and last residue. Expanded clones are given a class, and other clones once, few, many or no size at all.

V	J	size	CDR3
TRBV29-1	TRBJ1-2	NA	CSDRDVYGYTF
TRBV11-3	TRBJ2-1	NA	CASTRDPGYEQFF
TRBV7-9	TRBJ2-5	NA	CATRKLPAGIEETQYF
TRBV6-2/TRBV6-3	TRBJ2-1	NA	CASSPGLAVFEQFF
TRBV27	TRBJ2-1	NA	CASSLDPGLAGFDEQFF
TRBV7-9	TRBJ2-7	NA	CASSPWSSGPGYEQYF
TRBV25-1	TRBJ1-1	NA	CASREDRGMTEAFF
TRBV7-9	TRBJ2-1	NA	CASSFPSGDEQFF
TRBV6-5	TRBJ2-5	NA	CASSQLVGGLETQYF
TRBV14	TRBJ1-2	NA	CASSQDGFGQGDYGYTF
TRBV13	TRBJ1-2	NA	CASSTGTGNYGYTF
TRBV20-1	TRBJ2-7	NA	CSAGSSLGAYYEQYF
TRBV4-3	TRBJ1-2	medium-sized	CASSQGEANYGYTF
TRBV12-3/TRBV12-4	TRBJ1-2	NA	CASTLTGALWYGYTF
TRBV9	TRBJ1-2	NA	CASIGHNYGYTF
TRBV29-1	TRBJ2-5	NA	CSVEGQTYQETQYF
TRBV6-6	TRBJ2-7	NA	CASSYSWQGTYEQYF
TRBV28	TRBJ2-2	NA	CASSLLGENTGELFF
TRBV7-9	TRBJ2-7	NA	CASSGERTAYEQYF
TRBV6-5	TRBJ2-3	NA	CASSRSGGWGDTQYF
TRBV7-9	TRBJ2-7	NA	CASSSGGRYSYEQYF
TRBV28	TRBJ2-7	NA	CASSSQGDEQYF
TRBV28	TRBJ2-1	NA	CASSLQGIRSYNEQFF
TRBV9	TRBJ2-5	NA	CASSYLDGEVETQYF
TRBV5-1	TRBJ1-1	NA	CASSFQGGTEAFF
TRBV7-9	TRBJ1-1	NA	CASSLALGETEAFF
TRBV29-1	TRBJ2-1	NA	CSLTGLGGISSNEQFF
TRBV20-1	TRBJ1-1	NA	CSARNRGPREAFF